This T cell receptor beta chain comes out of a study of blood T cell repertoires in COVID-19. About the research overall: Acute and convalescent COVID-19 specimens originated in the United States, Italy and Spain.

Original methodology: Reference gene primer amplification gave estimated nucleated cell counts. Assay used: immunoSEQ multiplex PCR; TCRdb lists only in-frame clones, some missing. V, J and clone size are taken as reported in that table, and D and trimming were inferred from the DNA itself. The sample gives about 300,000 clones, around 92% of which show up once; 1.5% to 2% is in the top ten. Seattle patient enrollment occurred during active infection, with longitudinal follow-up thereafter. This CDR3 spans 12 amino acids. The V gene lost 6 bases and the J gene lost 4 bases, with 7 bases spanning the gap. Germline values: CDR1 SNHLY, CDR2 FYNNEI.

Sequencing was done on a sample of peripheral blood. The genes are TRBV2 and TRBJ1-5, with D hard to call. This receptor was identified in a woman between 25 and 40 years old with COVID-19, enrolled during active disease. The CDR3 loop reads CASRETNQPQHF. CDR3 coding DNA: TGTGCCAGCAGAGAAACAAATCAGCCCCAGCATTTT.